This T cell receptor (beta chain) originates from a study of graft-versus-host responses after intestinal transplantation. Background on the study: Anti-thymocyte globulin was used for induction in all recipients, who then took tacrolimus and steroids for 3 to 4 years.

Sequencing used immunoSEQ multiplex PCR; TCRdb keeps in-frame clones, though not all of them. The repertoire includes around 15,000 clones, around 87% of them detected once, and roughly 6.6% sits in the top ten. Post-transplantation marrow specimens were derived from the posterior iliac crest or an alternative site. Germline V gene lookup returns CDR1 ENHRY and CDR2 SYGVKD. V gave up 6 bases and J gave up 2 bases; unmatched junction bases: 7. The CDR3 loop spans 15 amino acids. Notes on this clone: Its antigen remains unidentified.

The study's findings and limits: Declines in HvG clones occurring early post-transplant were associated with peak circulating GvH clone levels.

This receptor was taken from a human patient who received an intestinal transplant, so some T cells may come from the graft donor. Sequencing used bone marrow, obtained 125 days after intestinal transplantation. The chain couples TRBV10-3 to TRBJ2-1, with 7 bases aligning to TRBD2. The CDR3 spells CAIRRAAGTYNEQFF. CDR3 bases: TGTGCCATCAGACGAGCAGCGGGAACCTACAATGAGCAGTTCTTC.